The entry that follows covers one T cell receptor beta chain sequence. Its antigen remains unknown. V was trimmed by 4 bases and J by 2 bases, leaving 9 bases between them. The CDR3 is 13 residues long. In germline, CDR1 is SGHNT, CDR2 YYREEE (reference sequence). This sample stems from a study of beta chain features in type 1 diabetes. Study-wide results and caveats: All four CD4+ subsets of Type 1 diabetes patients contained TCRB CDR3s that were moderately but significantly shorter.

Markers CD45RO/CCR7/CD25/CD127/CD95/CD27 served to sort CD4+ naive, central memory, regulatory and stem cell-like memory cells. Reverse transcription of all isolated RNA meant that expressed TCRB transcripts were sequenced. Here immunoSEQ multiplex PCR was the method, and the copy in TCRdb shows in-frame clones only, minus some. Among approximately 280,000 clones listed, 15% were seen once. The TCR was taken from a man aged 18 to 35 with type 1 diabetes. The rearrangement links TRBV5-4 to TRBJ2-5; a weak D match, TRBD2 (5 bases). Material for sequencing was naive CD4+ T cells from blood. In DNA form, the CDR3 reads TGTGCCAGCAGCCGGGAATCTCAAGAGACCCAGTACTTC. Translated, it gives CASSRESQETQYF.